The clone carrying this T cell receptor beta chain has just a few counts. As yet, its antigen is unknown. One end of the junction fails to match germline, which may point to a read error. This record belongs to a study of CD8+CD57+ T cells in acquired aplastic anemia. Across the study: The average for DNA from sorted CD4+ and CD8+ cells was 3.2 ug.

Genomic DNA templated the TCR beta VDJ and CDR3 profiling. One entry per CDR3 protein results from TCRdb running MiXCR on the reads. The data show some 70,000 distinct CDR3 sequences, almost 55% seen once. Study outcomes and limitations: Controls and patients did not differ significantly in CD8+ Simpson's diversity. Patients and controls shared about 30 CD8+ CDR3 sequences, which appeared highly expressed in patients and within their immunodominant clones.

This CDR3 region has 17 residues. CDR1 and CDR2 (germline): MGHRA, YSYEKL. V and J are TRBV4-1 and TRBJ2-2, with 8 positions matching TRBD1. The receptor was isolated from a human donor in good health, serving as a control. Sample: sorted CD4+, CD8+, or CD8+CD57+ T cells (not recorded which) from PBMCs. CDR3 residues: CASSQVITGGNTGELVF. The CDR3 coding sequence is TGCGCCAGCAGCCAAGTAATCACAGGGGGGAACACCGGGGAGCTGGTTTTT.